The 32 T cell receptor beta chains below come from one sample, sequenced in a study of T cell changes during pregnancy in multiple sclerosis. Produced via immunoSEQ multiplex PCR; TCRdb's table is partial and in-frame only. In the table there are 60,000 or so clones, roughly 91% of which are singletons. The sample was peripheral blood, taken in the second trimester of pregnancy. These receptors came from a female donor in good health, enrolled as a control in a pregnancy study.

This clone was picked up a small number of times. V and J are TRBV2 and TRBJ1-1; 8 bases agree with TRBD1. The V gene's germline CDR1 is SNHLY and CDR2 FYNNEI. This CDR3 is built from 12 residues. The junction had 4 bases not matched to a gene; V was cut back by 7 bases and J by 6 bases. CDR3 sequence: CASTQGAAEAFF. CDR3 DNA: TGTGCCAGCACCCAGGGGGCAGCTGAAGCTTTCTTT.

This rearrangement joins TRBV7-6 to TRBJ2-7; 7 positions agree with TRBD1. Germline V gene lookup returns CDR1 SGHVS and CDR2 FNYEAQ. The CDR3 is 16 amino acids. The V gene end was trimmed by 0 bases and the J gene end by 0 bases; junction bases not matched to a gene: 5. The CDR3 sequence is CASSLAQAGGSYEQYF. CDR3 DNA: TGTGCCAGCAGCTTAGCGCAGGCAGGGGGCTCCTACGAGCAGTACTTC.

The chain employs TRBV7-6 and TRBJ1-6; D ambiguous. Germline V CDR1 and CDR2: SGHVS, FNYEAQ. The CDR3 totals 18 residues. V shed 5 bases and J shed 0 bases, with 17 bases lying between them. The chain's CDR3 is CASSPGVPLSSYNSPLHF. The CDR3 DNA follows: TGTGCCAGCAGCCCCGGAGTACCCTTGAGCTCCTATAATTCACCCCTCCACTTT.

This clone was found a few times. V usage is TRBV5-4 and J usage is TRBJ2-7; 7 bases agree with TRBD1. The CDR3 spans 14 residues. CDR1 is SGHNT, CDR2 YYREEE, per germline (reference sequence). V was clipped by 4 bases and J by 0 bases; unmatched bases: 4. The CDR3 loop reads CASSLRQGSYEQYF. CDR3 bases: TGTGCCAGCAGCCTGAGACAGGGCTCCTACGAGCAGTACTTC.

V and J are TRBV4-2 and TRBJ1-5; D uncertain. The CDR3 has 15 amino acids. Germline V lookup: CDR1 LGHNA, CDR2 YNFKEQ. Trimming cost V 3 bases and J 0 bases, with 9 bases left between them. The CDR3 DNA is TGTGCCAGCAGCCATTCAGTTTATAGCAATCAGCCCCAGCATTTT. This sequence encodes CASSHSVYSNQPQHF.

This clone has only one observation. CDR3 sequence: CASSETSGGRETQYF. The CDR3 DNA is TGCGCCAGCAGTGAGACTAGCGGGGGTAGGGAGACCCAGTACTTC. The chain links TRBV10-2 to TRBJ2-5; TRBD2 aligns across 11 bases. Germline CDR1 is WSHSY and CDR2 is SAAADI. J gave up 5 bases and V 2 bases, and 4 bases lay outside the gene matches. CDR3 size: 15 residues.

The V and J genes are TRBV19 and TRBJ1-1; D is possibly TRBD1 (6 bases). The ends were cut back, 2 bases at V and 7 bases at J, with 14 bases in the middle. Germline CDR1 reads LNHDA; CDR2 reads SQIVND (reference sequence). The CDR3 runs to 14 residues. CDR3 nucleotide sequence: TGTGCCAGTAGTATATCCGGGGGGCAGATTGAAGCTTTCTTT. It is translated as CASSISGGQIEAFF.

The chain couples TRBV2 to TRBJ1-2; a weak D match, TRBD1 (6 bases). V lost 2 bases to trimming and J lost 3 bases, with 13 bases between them. Germline CDR1 is SNHLY and CDR2 is FYNNEI. The CDR3 is made up of 15 amino acids. The CDR3 region has the DNA TGTGCCAGCAGTGAATGGGCAGGGGCGGACTATGGCTACACCTTC. Translated, it gives CASSEWAGADYGYTF.

The V gene is TRBV28, the J gene TRBJ2-7; the match to TRBD2 covers 8 bases. The CDR3 runs to 19 residues. With 5 bases clipped from V and 4 bases from J, the junction kept 22 bases outside the gene matches. Germline values: CDR1 MDHEN, CDR2 SYDVKM. The DNA of the CDR3 is TGTGCCAGCAGTCCGCCCTCAGTACGGACTAGCTCCCGGGGTTACGAGCAGTACTTC. It encodes CASSPPSVRTSSRGYEQYF.

The gene calls are TRBV5-1 and TRBJ2-1; 8 bases match TRBD1. Germline V gene lookup returns CDR1 SGHRS and CDR2 YFSETQ. The CDR3 is made up of 14 amino acids. V was clipped by 0 bases and J by 7 bases; unmatched bases: 3. The CDR3 region has the DNA TGCGCCAGCAGCTTGGCTAACAGGGGGAATGAGCAGTTCTTC. Amino acids: CASSLANRGNEQFF.

The rearrangement joins TRBV14 to TRBJ2-1, with 11 bases aligning to TRBD2. This CDR3 region has 18 residues. CDR1 and CDR2 (germline): SGHDN, FVKESK. Trimming took 0 bases from V and 4 from J; bases not matched to a gene: 8. The CDR3, as DNA: TGTGCCAGCAGCCAAGATCGCCGACTAGCGGGGATGTACAATGAGCAGTTCTTC. Translation: CASSQDRRLAGMYNEQFF.

The chain links TRBV6-5 to TRBJ2-7; 7 nucleotides match TRBD2. Per the germline V gene, CDR1 is MNHEY and CDR2 is SVGAGI. V shed 11 bases, J shed 2 bases, and the junction held 6 bases outside the gene matches. This CDR3 contains 12 residues. The DNA for the CDR3 is TGTGCCGTCGGCGGGAGTACCTACGAGCAGTACTTC. The encoded protein is CAVGGSTYEQYF.

In the case of this clone: Other nucleotide sequences in the sample specify the same CDR3. As DNA, the CDR3 is TGTGCCAGCAGCCCTGCCTACGAGCAGTACTTC. It codes for CASSPAYEQYF. V gene TRBV6-6 combines with J gene TRBJ2-7; D not certain. Germline CDR1 is MNHNY and CDR2 is SVGAGI (reference sequence). The CDR3 is 11 amino acids. Trimming took 6 bases from V and 2 from J, leaving 5 bases between them.

The chain carries TRBV2 and TRBJ1-5; D remains ambiguous. Trimming removed 7 bases from V and 2 bases from J, with 12 bases in between. Germline V CDR1 and CDR2: SNHLY, FYNNEI. This CDR3 has 14 amino acids. The DNA of the CDR3 is TGTGCCAGCACCGAGGATTTTGGCAATCAGCCCCAGCATTTT. This sequence encodes CASTEDFGNQPQHF.

This clone was detected only a few times. The chain couples TRBV7-9 to TRBJ1-1; the D is unclear. This CDR3 is 15 amino acids long. V gave up 3 bases and J gave up 7 bases, with 18 bases separating them. CDR1 is SEHNR and CDR2 is FQNEAQ in the germline V gene (reference sequence). In nucleotides, the CDR3 is TGTGCCAGCAGCTTTAGACGCGCTGGTGAGGATGAAGCTTTCTTT. Translating gives CASSFRRAGEDEAFF.

The J gene is TRBJ2-1, the V gene TRBV7-2; tentative D call: TRBD1 (6 bases). The CDR3 covers 14 residues. Germline V gene lookup returns CDR1 SGHTA and CDR2 FQGNSA. Trimming shortened V by 4 bases and J by 4 bases, and 11 bases separated the two germline ends. The CDR3: CASSSRTEYNEQFF. The DNA of the CDR3 is TGTGCCAGCAGCTCCCGGACAGAGTACAATGAGCAGTTCTTC.

The J gene is TRBJ2-1, the V gene TRBV6-5; 8 bases align to TRBD2. V lost 6 bases and J lost 4; bases outside the gene matches: 5. This CDR3 has 14 amino acids. CDR1 is MNHEY and CDR2 is SVGAGI in the germline V gene. CDR3 region: CASSPGGGYNEQFF. The CDR3 region has the DNA TGTGCCAGCAGCCCGGGAGGGGGGTACAATGAGCAGTTCTTC.

V gene TRBV19 combines with J gene TRBJ1-4; D is perhaps TRBD1 (6 bases). The CDR3 spans 15 residues. Germline CDR1 and CDR2: LNHDA and SQIVND (reference sequence). The V end was cut by 3 bases, the J end by 5 bases, with 13 bases between. CDR3 protein: CASSIRVGQNEKLFF. CDR3 DNA: TGTGCCAGTAGTATTCGGGTGGGACAAAATGAAAAACTGTTTTTT.

The J gene is TRBJ2-7, the V gene TRBV27; the match to TRBD2 covers 11 bases. Germline values: CDR1 MNHEY, CDR2 SMNVEV (reference sequence). The CDR3 contains 16 residues. The V and J ends lost 4 bases and 2 bases, in that order; junction bases with no gene match: 7. The CDR3 sequence is CASSSPGTSGTYEQYF. As DNA, the CDR3 is TGTGCCAGCAGTTCCCCCGGGACTAGCGGAACCTACGAGCAGTACTTC.

This chain's CDR3 is CASSDEDWPSYNEQFF. The CDR3 DNA reads as TGTGCCAGCAGTGACGAAGACTGGCCCTCCTACAATGAGCAGTTCTTC. The chain recombines TRBV2 with TRBJ2-1, with D uncertain. The CDR3 consists of 16 residues. V gave up 3 bases and J gave up 0 bases, with 12 bases separating them. CDR1 is SNHLY and CDR2 is FYNNEI in the germline V gene.

The chain carries TRBV11-3 and TRBJ2-1, with TRBD2 matching 10 bases. Germline lookup yields CDR1 SGHNT and CDR2 YENEEA. The CDR3 length is 19 residues. Losses at the gene ends were 0 bases for V and 5 bases for J; bases not matched to a gene: 13. The CDR3 spells CASSLEGWVAGGPDNEQFF. The CDR3 DNA reads as TGTGCCAGCAGCTTAGAGGGATGGGTAGCGGGGGGCCCAGACAATGAGCAGTTCTTC.

The genes are TRBV11-2 and TRBJ2-7; TRBD1 aligns across 8 bases. V dropped 5 bases and J dropped 7; count of bases not matched to a gene: 10. Germline V lookup: CDR1 SGHAT, CDR2 FQNNGV. The CDR3 length is 14 residues. This CDR3 reads CASSAIQGAREQYF. CDR3 coding DNA: TGTGCCAGCAGCGCAATCCAGGGGGCGCGGGAGCAGTACTTC.

This clone was detected only a few times. The V gene is TRBV6-1, the J gene TRBJ1-5; 9 nucleotides align to TRBD1. Germline V gene data show CDR1 as MNHNS and CDR2 as SASEGT. The CDR3 has 15 amino acids. Trimming removed 5 bases from V and 5 bases from J; junction bases left unmatched: 7. The CDR3 DNA reads as TGTGCCAGCAGTCTTGGCCGGACAGGGGATCAGCCCCAGCATTTT. As protein: CASSLGRTGDQPQHF.

This sequence joins TRBV6-6 and TRBJ1-1; D not resolved. CDR1 and CDR2 from the germline V gene are MNHNY and SVGAGI (reference sequence). Trimming pared 0 bases from V and 4 bases from J, leaving 12 bases between. The CDR3 is 15 residues long. CDR3 in DNA: TGTGCCAGCAGTTACTCTAACGTAGAATCCACTGAAGCTTTCTTT. Translating gives CASSYSNVESTEAFF.

The chain links TRBV30 to TRBJ1-5; perhaps TRBD1 as D (5 bases). Trimming took 1 base from V and 0 from J, leaving 16 bases between them. Germline-derived CDR1 and CDR2 are GTSNPN and SVGIG (reference sequence). This CDR3 is 17 amino acids long. CDR3 amino acids: CAWSAPQGTLSNQPQHF. CDR3 coding DNA: TGTGCCTGGAGTGCCCCTCAGGGAACCCTTAGCAATCAGCCCCAGCATTTT.

The chain uses TRBV6-1 and TRBJ2-1; 11 bases align to TRBD2. Trimming cost V 6 bases and J 5 bases; bases outside gene matches: 3. The V gene's germline CDR1 is MNHNS and CDR2 SASEGT. This CDR3 contains 14 residues. The CDR3 protein is CASRTSGMDNEQFF. Here the CDR3 DNA reads TGTGCCAGCAGGACTAGCGGGATGGACAATGAGCAGTTCTTC.

With respect to this clone: Other DNA variants within this sample encode the same CDR3. CDR3 residues: CASSLESSYNSPLHF. For the CDR3, the DNA is TGTGCCAGCAGCTTAGAGTCTTCCTATAATTCACCCCTCCACTTT. This chain joins TRBV11-2 and TRBJ1-6; D not certain. The V and J ends lost 0 bases and 1 base respectively, with 4 bases between them. CDR1 and CDR2 (germline): SGHAT, FQNNGV. The CDR3 extends over 15 amino acids.

This clone turned up a few times. The rearrangement uses TRBV6-4 and TRBJ2-3; D unclear. Trimming pared 6 bases from V and 0 bases from J, leaving 13 bases between. CDR1 is MRHNA and CDR2 is SNTAGT in the germline V gene. CDR3 length equals 15 residues. The CDR3 protein is CASRPDDSSTDTQYF. In nucleotides, the CDR3 is TGTGCCAGCAGACCGGATGACTCTAGCACAGATACGCAGTATTTT.

J is TRBJ2-5 and V is TRBV21-1; the table's D gene call, TRBD2, was not cross checked with the DNA. TRBV21-1 is labeled a pseudogene. The CDR3 consists of 14 residues. CDR3 sequence reads: CASSPQEEKGTQYF. DNA of the CDR3: TGTGCCAGCAGCCCCCAGGAGGAAAAGGGGACCCAGTACTTC.

The rearrangement uses TRBV27 and TRBJ2-7, with 9 bases identical to TRBD1. The CDR3 is made up of 15 amino acids. J lost 0 bases, V lost 5 bases, and 5 bases had no gene match. Germline-derived CDR1 and CDR2 are MNHEY and SMNVEV (reference sequence). The CDR3 loop reads CASSPSGQGSYEQYF. The CDR3, as DNA: TGTGCCAGCAGTCCTTCGGGACAGGGCTCCTACGAGCAGTACTTC.

The chain employs TRBV4-1 and TRBJ2-3; the D is unclear. The CDR3 loop spans 12 amino acids. The germline V gene has CDR1 MGHRA and CDR2 YSYEKL. V lost 2 bases and J 5 bases, leaving 5 bases between the germline ends. The DNA for the CDR3 is TGCGCCAGCAGCCAACATGTAGATACGCAGTATTTT. Its translation is CASSQHVDTQYF.

This clone was counted between two and nine times. The V gene is TRBV6-1, the J gene TRBJ2-7, with D perhaps matching TRBD1 (5 bases). CDR1 MNHNS and CDR2 SASEGT come from the germline V gene. The CDR3 loop spans 14 amino acids. Between the trimmed V and J ends, which lost 4 bases and 2 bases, there was a span of 12 bases. CDR3 nucleotides: TGTGCCAGCAGTGGGGCAGGGTACCCCTACGAGCAGTACTTC. Its protein is CASSGAGYPYEQYF.